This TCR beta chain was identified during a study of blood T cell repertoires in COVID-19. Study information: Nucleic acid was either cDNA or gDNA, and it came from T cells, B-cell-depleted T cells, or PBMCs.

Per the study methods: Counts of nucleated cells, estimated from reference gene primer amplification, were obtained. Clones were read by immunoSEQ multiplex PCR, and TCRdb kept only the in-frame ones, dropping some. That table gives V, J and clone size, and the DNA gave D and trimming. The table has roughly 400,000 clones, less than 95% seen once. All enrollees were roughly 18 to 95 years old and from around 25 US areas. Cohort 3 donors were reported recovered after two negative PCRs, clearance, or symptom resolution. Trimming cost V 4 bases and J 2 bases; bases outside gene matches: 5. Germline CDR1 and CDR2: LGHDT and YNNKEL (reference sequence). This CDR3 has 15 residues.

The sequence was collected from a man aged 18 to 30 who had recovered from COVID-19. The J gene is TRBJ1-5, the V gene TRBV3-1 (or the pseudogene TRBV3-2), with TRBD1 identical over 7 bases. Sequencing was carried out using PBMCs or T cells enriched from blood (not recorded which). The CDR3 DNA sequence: TGTGCCAGCAGCCCCAGAGGACAGGGCAATCAGCCCCAGCATTTT. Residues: CASSPRGQGNQPQHF.